A single T cell receptor beta chain is shown here with its context. Its antigen is currently unknown. V was shortened by 1 base and J by 4 bases, with 13 bases between the two germline ends. CDR3 length: 15 residues. CDR1 is LNHNV and CDR2 is YYDKDF in the germline V gene (reference sequence). The data were produced by immunoSEQ multiplex PCR, yet TCRdb's version contains in-frame clones alone and is incomplete. The data contain about 130,000 clones, roughly nine tenths of them singletons. The sample is drawn from a study of cytomegalovirus exposure and HLA in healthy donors. Study-level background: The approximately 110 validation repertoires used a platform that matched the one used for the 550 to 800 first-cohort repertoires, as a later analysis reported. General observations from the study: Within the approximately 130 validation repertoires, first-cohort TCR clusters tended to co-occur, according to a later analysis. Rarity marked most TCR sequences, yet some public TCRs occurred in many donors.

Input material: PBMCs. The sequence derives from a woman younger than 30 in good health and CMV-seronegative. The chain carries TRBV15 and TRBJ1-2, with D possibly matching TRBD1 (6 bases). The CDR3 DNA follows: TGTGCCACCAGCAGAGGTACGGACAGTTCCTATGGCTACACCTTC. Translation gives CATSRGTDSSYGYTF.